The 24 T cell receptor beta chains below come from one sample, sequenced in a study of blood T cell repertoires in COVID-19. The repertoire was sequenced with immunoSEQ multiplex PCR; TCRdb's copy has only in-frame clones and lacks some. The sample consists of tens of thousands of clones, 91% of them appearing once. The sequenced material came from peripheral blood. Source of these receptors: a woman between 45 and 65 years old in a cohort sampled during active COVID-19.

The chain joins TRBV10-1 to TRBJ2-5; TRBD2 matches at 7 bases. CDR3 length: 15 residues. The germline gives CDR1 WNHNN, CDR2 SYGVQD (reference sequence). V shed 0 bases and J 2 bases; nucleotides not matched to a gene: 3. This CDR3 reads CASSESRGVQETQYF. DNA of the CDR3: TGCGCCAGCAGTGAGTCCCGGGGGGTTCAAGAGACCCAGTACTTC.

The genes are TRBV10-3 and TRBJ2-1; 11 nucleotides match TRBD2. The J segment lost 9 bases and the V segment lost 10 bases, leaving 11 bases of the junction unmatched. CDR1 and CDR2 from the germline V gene are ENHRY and SYGVKD. The CDR3 sequence is 14 residues long. The CDR3 here is CATVLAGESGEQFF. The CDR3, as DNA: TGTGCCACCGTACTAGCGGGAGAGTCGGGTGAGCAGTTCTTC.

This chain connects TRBV28 to TRBJ2-5; TRBD2 aligns across 8 bases. Per the germline V gene, CDR1 is MDHEN and CDR2 is SYDVKM. CDR3 length: 16 residues. V dropped 6 bases and J dropped 2; count of bases not matched to a gene: 11. The CDR3 DNA follows: TGTGCCAGCAGCCGCTCGGGAGGGACTAGACAAGAGACCCAGTACTTC. Its translation is CASSRSGGTRQETQYF. Supplemented by reference TRBV28 and TRBJ2-5, the full variable domain reads DVKVTQSSRYLVKRTGEKVFLECVQDMDHENMFWYRQDPGLGLRLIYFSYDVKMKEKGDIPEGYSVSREKKERFSLILESASTNQTSMYLCASSRSGGTRQETQYFGPGTRLLVL.

This sequence joins TRBV28 and TRBJ2-7, with D perhaps matching TRBD1 (6 bases). Trimming took off 9 bases at V and 5 bases at J, with 29 bases between the two ends. This CDR3 is 17 amino acids long. Germline values: CDR1 MDHEN, CDR2 SYDVKM. Written as DNA, the CDR3 is TGTGCCAGAAAATCCGAGGGACACCCGACCGGGTCCCACGAGCAGTACTTC. Translating gives CARKSEGHPTGSHEQYF.

The chain employs TRBV18 and TRBJ1-1, with 8 nucleotides matching TRBD1. Trimming cost V 2 bases and J 5 bases; bases outside gene matches: 7. This CDR3 comprises 15 residues. Germline lookup yields CDR1 KGHSH and CDR2 LQKENI. CDR3 DNA: TGTGCCAGCTCACCATCAAGGACAGGGCGGACTGAAGCTTTCTTT. It translates to CASSPSRTGRTEAFF. Looking up the rest from reference TRBV18 and TRBJ1-1 gives the full variable domain: NAGVMQNPRHLVRRRGQEARLRCSPMKGHSHVYWYRQLPEEGLKFMVYLQKENIIDESGMPKERFSAEFPKEGPSILRIQQVVRGDSAAYFCASSPSRTGRTEAFFGQGTRLTVV.

The gene calls are TRBV2 and TRBJ2-1, with D tentatively TRBD1 (5 bases). Per germline, CDR1 SNHLY and CDR2 FYNNEI. V dropped 5 bases and J dropped 0 bases, with 11 bases sitting between them. This CDR3 region has 15 residues. The CDR3 DNA follows: TGTGCCAGCAGTCTAGACAGAGACTCCTACAATGAGCAGTTCTTC. Translation gives CASSLDRDSYNEQFF.

The rearrangement joins TRBV7-8 to TRBJ1-5; D ambiguous. Germline loops: CDR1 SGHVS, CDR2 FQNEAQ. Trimming stripped 2 bases from V and 9 bases from J, with 17 bases between. CDR3 length equals 15 residues. CDR3 region: CASSLTYSEVRPQHF. CDR3 DNA: TGTGCCAGCAGCTTAACATACAGTGAAGTTCGGCCCCAGCATTTT.

This chain joins TRBV10-3 and TRBJ1-5; D may be TRBD1 (5 bases). Per the germline V gene, CDR1 is ENHRY and CDR2 is SYGVKD. This CDR3 is built from 13 residues. Between the trimmed V and J ends, which lost 11 bases and 3 bases, there was a span of 14 bases. The CDR3 coding sequence is TGTGCCGCCGGCAGGGAAGTCAATCAGCCCCAGCATTTT. Protein sequence: CAAGREVNQPQHF.

This clone was recorded a few times. The chain combines TRBV5-1 with TRBJ2-2, with 8 bases that match TRBD2. The CDR3 loop spans 14 amino acids. CDR1 SGHRS and CDR2 YFSETQ come from the germline V gene. Unmatched junction bases numbered 7, after V lost 9 bases and J lost 3 bases. For the CDR3, the DNA is TGCGCCACCGCGGCTAGCGGGTACACCGGGGAGCTGTTTTTT. Protein: CATAASGYTGELFF.

The chain carries TRBV6-2 or TRBV6-3 and TRBJ1-6, with TRBD1 matching over 8 bases. V lost 2 bases to trimming and J lost 15 bases; unmatched junction nucleotides: 12. The CDR3 loop spans 15 amino acids. Germline CDR1 is MNHEY and CDR2 is SVGEGT. In nucleotides, the CDR3 is TGTGCCAGCAGTTACGGCGGGACAGGTCCCTATCTCCTCCACTTT. It translates to CASSYGGTGPYLLHF.

The V gene is TRBV21-1, the J gene TRBJ1-6. TRBV21-1 is termed a pseudogene. The CDR3 has 16 residues. The CDR3 sequence: CASSKGEGSYNSPLHF. CDR3 DNA: TGTGCCAGCAGCAAAGGCGAGGGCTCCTATAATTCACCCCTCCACTTT.

The chain employs TRBV6-5 and TRBJ1-2; 7 bases line up with TRBD1. CDR1 and CDR2 (germline): MNHEY, SVGAGI. This CDR3 is built from 14 residues. J lost 6 bases, V lost 2 bases, and 6 bases had no gene match. The CDR3 is CASSYGLDRNGYTF. The CDR3 nucleotides read TGTGCCAGCAGTTACGGATTGGACAGGAATGGCTACACCTTC.

This chain's CDR3 is CASSLPPAGEQYF. The CDR3 nucleotides read TGTGCCAGCAGCTTGCCTCCAGCGGGGGAGCAGTACTTC. The V gene is TRBV5-4, the J gene TRBJ2-7, with 7 bases fitting TRBD2. The junction had 5 bases not matched to a gene; V was cut back by 1 base and J by 7 bases. Germline CDR1 and CDR2: SGHNT and YYREEE (reference sequence). CDR3 length: 13 residues.

To note about this clone: The CDR3 end shows no conserved phenylalanine or tryptophan, and so a read error is likely. The limits of the CDR3 on the DNA are not certain, so only TCRdb's listed CDR3 is given. This chain links TRBV2 with TRBJ1-2. Counting both end residues, the CDR3 totals 16 amino acids. CDR1 and CDR2 from the germline V gene are SNHLY and FYNNEI. The CDR3 is CASSGLSQRNYGYTGL.

The chain combines TRBV4-1 with TRBJ2-7; a weak D match, TRBD2 (6 bases). CDR3 length equals 16 residues. Germline V CDR1 and CDR2: MGHRA, YSYEKL. V lost 4 bases and J 2 bases, leaving 18 bases between the germline ends. As DNA, the CDR3 is TGCGCCAGCAGCCCGATCGCCGGGACTCCAGCCTACGAGCAGTACTTC. This gives the protein CASSPIAGTPAYEQYF.

J is TRBJ2-1 and V is TRBV21-1; the table names TRBD1, a call not compared with the DNA. TRBV21-1 is a listed pseudogene. This CDR3 has 16 residues. CDR3 in DNA: TGTGCCAGCAGCTTACTGACAGGGGTGTTTTGGAATGAGCAGTTCTTC. It specifies CASSLLTGVFWNEQFF.

V gene TRBV10-3 combines with J gene TRBJ1-4; D is perhaps TRBD1 (6 bases). The V end was cut by 10 bases, the J end by 8 bases, with 17 bases between. Per the germline V gene, CDR1 is ENHRY and CDR2 is SYGVKD. The CDR3 runs 13 residues. CDR3 protein: CATQQGREEKLFF. CDR3 DNA: TGTGCCACCCAACAGGGAAGGGAGGAAAAACTGTTTTTT.

This chain joins TRBV5-4 and TRBJ2-1; TRBD1 matches 7 bases. Germline CDR1 reads SGHNT; CDR2 reads YYREEE (reference sequence). J lost 0 bases, V lost 2 bases, and 11 bases had no gene match. This CDR3 comprises 18 residues. The CDR3 coding sequence is TGTGCCAGCAGCTTAGTGGGCAGGGGGATCTTCTCCTACAATGAGCAGTTCTTC. It yields the protein CASSLVGRGIFSYNEQFF.

This chain links TRBV11-2 with TRBJ1-2; TRBD1 aligns across 9 bases. CDR1 is SGHAT and CDR2 is FQNNGV in the germline V gene. The CDR3 runs 14 residues. The J segment lost 6 bases and the V segment lost 4 bases, leaving 6 bases of the junction unmatched. CDR3 sequence: CASSYQTGGNGYTF. The DNA of the CDR3 is TGTGCCAGCAGCTACCAGACAGGGGGGAATGGCTACACCTTC.

This clone has just one count. The chain employs TRBV4-1 and TRBJ2-5, with TRBD2 identical over 7 bases. V trimming: 4 bases; J trimming: 5 bases; junction bases outside the gene matches: 4. The CDR3 loop spans 13 amino acids. Per the germline V gene, CDR1 is MGHRA and CDR2 is YSYEKL. The CDR3 DNA reads TGCGCCAGCAGCCGACTAGCCGGGGAGACCCAGTACTTC. Translated, it gives CASSRLAGETQYF.

The chain recombines TRBV7-9 with TRBJ2-6; TRBD1 matches 8 bases. Germline V lookup: CDR1 SEHNR, CDR2 FQNEAQ (reference sequence). The trim removed 5 bases at V and 2 bases at J, leaving 2 bases unmatched. The CDR3 runs 15 residues. The CDR3 is CASSKQGAGANVLTF. The CDR3, as DNA: TGTGCCAGCAGCAAACAGGGGGCTGGGGCCAACGTCCTGACTTTC.

V and J are TRBV19 and TRBJ1-1; the match to TRBD1 covers 8 bases. CDR1 is LNHDA, CDR2 SQIVND, per germline (reference sequence). The CDR3 sequence is 16 residues long. V was clipped by 3 bases and J by 1 base; unmatched bases: 7. The CDR3 region has the DNA TGTGCCAGTAGTATCCAGCAGGGGGCCTCGAACACTGAAGCTTTCTTT. It is translated as CASSIQQGASNTEAFF.

The V gene is TRBV18, the J gene TRBJ2-2; D remains ambiguous. The CDR3 runs 14 residues. Germline CDR1 KGHSH, CDR2 LQKENI. Trimming shortened V by 3 bases and J by 1 base, and 6 bases separated the two germline ends. CDR3 DNA sequence: TGTGCCAGCTCACCGGCCCTGAACACCGGGGAGCTGTTTTTT. Amino acids: CASSPALNTGELFF.

The chain joins TRBV4-1 to TRBJ2-7, with 10 positions matching TRBD2. Germline V CDR1 and CDR2: MGHRA, YSYEKL. The CDR3 totals 17 residues. J lost 0 bases, V lost 1 base, and 6 bases had no gene match. The CDR3 here is CASSQVYGLAVSYEQYF. In nucleotides, the CDR3 is TGCGCCAGCAGCCAAGTGTACGGACTAGCGGTCTCCTACGAGCAGTACTTC.